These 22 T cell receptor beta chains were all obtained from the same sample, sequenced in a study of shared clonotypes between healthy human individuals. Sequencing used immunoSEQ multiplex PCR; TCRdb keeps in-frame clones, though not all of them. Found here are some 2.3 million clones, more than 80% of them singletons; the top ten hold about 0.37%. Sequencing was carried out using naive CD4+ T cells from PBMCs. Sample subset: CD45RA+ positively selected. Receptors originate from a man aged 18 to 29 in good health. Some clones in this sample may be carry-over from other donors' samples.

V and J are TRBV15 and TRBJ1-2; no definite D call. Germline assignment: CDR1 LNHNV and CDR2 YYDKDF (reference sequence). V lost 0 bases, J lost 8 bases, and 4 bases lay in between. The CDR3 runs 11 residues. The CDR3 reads CATSRDRGYTF. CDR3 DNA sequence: TGTGCCACCAGCAGAGATAGGGGCTACACCTTC.

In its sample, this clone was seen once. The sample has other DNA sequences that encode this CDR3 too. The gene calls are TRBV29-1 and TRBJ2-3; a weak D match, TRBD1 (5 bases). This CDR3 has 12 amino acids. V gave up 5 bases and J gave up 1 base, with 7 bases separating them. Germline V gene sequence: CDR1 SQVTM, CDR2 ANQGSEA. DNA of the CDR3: TGCAGCGTTATGACAGGCACAGATACGCAGTATTTT. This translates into CSVMTGTDTQYF.

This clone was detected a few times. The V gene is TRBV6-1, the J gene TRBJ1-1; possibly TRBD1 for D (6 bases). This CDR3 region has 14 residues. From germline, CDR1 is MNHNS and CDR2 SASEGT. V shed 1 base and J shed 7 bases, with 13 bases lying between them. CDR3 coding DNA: TGTGCCAGCAGTGAAGACGGGGCGGACAGTGAAGCTTTCTTT. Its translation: CASSEDGADSEAFF.

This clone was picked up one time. The CDR3 DNA follows: TGCGCCAGCAGCTCCGAGCTGGCCATGAAGGCTGAAAAACTGTTTTTT. Translation: CASSSELAMKAEKLFF. The chain joins TRBV5-1 to TRBJ1-4; D not resolved. Germline CDR1 reads SGHRS; CDR2 reads YFSETQ. The CDR3 length is 16 residues. V lost 3 bases to trimming and J lost 7 bases, with 19 bases between them.

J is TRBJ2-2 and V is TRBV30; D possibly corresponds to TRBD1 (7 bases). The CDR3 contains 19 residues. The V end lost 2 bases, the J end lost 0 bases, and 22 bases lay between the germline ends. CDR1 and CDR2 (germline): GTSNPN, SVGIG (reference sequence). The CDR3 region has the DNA TGTGCCTGGAGTCCAAGGTGGGGCAGGGGGAGGTCGAACACCGGGGAGCTGTTTTTT. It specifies CAWSPRWGRGRSNTGELFF.

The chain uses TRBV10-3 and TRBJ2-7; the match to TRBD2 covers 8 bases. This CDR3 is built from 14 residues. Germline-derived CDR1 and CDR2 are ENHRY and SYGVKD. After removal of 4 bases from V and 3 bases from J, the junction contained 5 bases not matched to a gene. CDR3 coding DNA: TGTGCCATCAGTGTTGGGACTAGTGACTACGAGCAGTACTTC. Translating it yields CAISVGTSDYEQYF.

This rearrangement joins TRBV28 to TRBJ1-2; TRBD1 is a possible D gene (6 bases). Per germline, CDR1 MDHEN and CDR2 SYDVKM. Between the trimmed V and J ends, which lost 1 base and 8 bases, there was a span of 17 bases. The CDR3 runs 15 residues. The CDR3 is CASSLSDRSHRGYTF. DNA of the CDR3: TGTGCCAGCAGTTTATCCGACAGGTCCCATCGCGGCTACACCTTC.

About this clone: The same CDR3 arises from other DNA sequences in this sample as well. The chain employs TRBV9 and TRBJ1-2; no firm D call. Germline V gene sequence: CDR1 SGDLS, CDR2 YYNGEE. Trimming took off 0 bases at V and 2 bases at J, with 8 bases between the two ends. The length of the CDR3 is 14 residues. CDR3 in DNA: TGTGCCAGCAGCGTAGTGGCAGACAACTATGGCTACACCTTC. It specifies CASSVVADNYGYTF.

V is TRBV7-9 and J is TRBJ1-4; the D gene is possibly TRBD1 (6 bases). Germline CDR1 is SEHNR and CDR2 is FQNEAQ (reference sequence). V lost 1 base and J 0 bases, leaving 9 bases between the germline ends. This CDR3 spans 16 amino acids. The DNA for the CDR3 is TGTGCCAGCAGCTTAGTGGGGGGCCCAACTAATGAAAAACTGTTTTTT. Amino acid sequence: CASSLVGGPTNEKLFF.

CDR3 sequence reads: CASSFPGPGANVLTF. CDR3 DNA sequence: TGTGCCAGCAGTTTCCCCGGGCCTGGGGCCAACGTCCTGACTTTC. J is TRBJ2-6 and V is TRBV28; no clear D gene. V was shortened by 3 bases and J by 2 bases, with 8 bases between the two germline ends. The CDR3 extends over 15 amino acids. Germline CDR1 reads MDHEN; CDR2 reads SYDVKM.

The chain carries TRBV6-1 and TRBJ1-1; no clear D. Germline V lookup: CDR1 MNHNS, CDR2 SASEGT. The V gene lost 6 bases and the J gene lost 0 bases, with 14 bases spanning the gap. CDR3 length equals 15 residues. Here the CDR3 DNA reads TGTGCCAGCAGCAGAAGTGCCAGCATGAACACTGAAGCTTTCTTT. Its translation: CASSRSASMNTEAFF.

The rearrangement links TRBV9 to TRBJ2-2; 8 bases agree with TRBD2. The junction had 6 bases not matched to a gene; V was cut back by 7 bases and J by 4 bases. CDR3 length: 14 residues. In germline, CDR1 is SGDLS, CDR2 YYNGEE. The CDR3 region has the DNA TGTGCCAGCGGGAGCGGGAGCGGCACCGGGGAGCTGTTTTTT. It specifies CASGSGSGTGELFF.

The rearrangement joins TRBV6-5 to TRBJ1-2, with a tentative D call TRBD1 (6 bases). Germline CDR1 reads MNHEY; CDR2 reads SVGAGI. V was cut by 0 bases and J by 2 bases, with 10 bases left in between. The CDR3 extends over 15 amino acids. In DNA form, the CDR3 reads TGTGCCAGCAGTTACTCGGGGGGCGCGAACTATGGCTACACCTTC. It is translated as CASSYSGGANYGYTF.

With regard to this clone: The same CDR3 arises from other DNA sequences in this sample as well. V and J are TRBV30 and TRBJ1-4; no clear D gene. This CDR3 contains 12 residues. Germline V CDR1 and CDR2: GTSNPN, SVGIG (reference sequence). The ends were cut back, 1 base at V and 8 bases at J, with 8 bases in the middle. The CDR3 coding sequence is TGTGCCTGGAGTGGCGGGCGGGAAAAACTGTTTTTT. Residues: CAWSGGREKLFF.

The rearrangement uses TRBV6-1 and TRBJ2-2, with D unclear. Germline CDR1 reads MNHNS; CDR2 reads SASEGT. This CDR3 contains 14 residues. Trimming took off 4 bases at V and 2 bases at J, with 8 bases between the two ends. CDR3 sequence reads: CASSVNINTGELFF. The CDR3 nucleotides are TGTGCCAGCAGTGTAAACATCAACACCGGGGAGCTGTTTTTT.

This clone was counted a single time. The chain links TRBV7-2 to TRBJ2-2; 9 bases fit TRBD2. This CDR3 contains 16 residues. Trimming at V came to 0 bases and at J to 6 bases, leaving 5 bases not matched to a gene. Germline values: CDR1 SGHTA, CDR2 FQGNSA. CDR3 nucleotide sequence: TGTGCCAGCAGCTTAGCCGGCGGGAGGGCTTCCGGGGAGCTGTTTTTT. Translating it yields CASSLAGGRASGELFF.

CDR3 DNA: TGTGCCAGCAGTCCGGCTGGGGGGGGGATCTATGGCTACACCTTC. It is translated as CASSPAGGGIYGYTF. The V gene is TRBV27, the J gene TRBJ1-2; tentatively, D is TRBD1 (5 bases). The V end lost 5 bases, the J end lost 4 bases, and 17 bases lay between the germline ends. This CDR3 is built from 15 residues. Germline-derived CDR1 and CDR2 are MNHEY and SMNVEV (reference sequence).

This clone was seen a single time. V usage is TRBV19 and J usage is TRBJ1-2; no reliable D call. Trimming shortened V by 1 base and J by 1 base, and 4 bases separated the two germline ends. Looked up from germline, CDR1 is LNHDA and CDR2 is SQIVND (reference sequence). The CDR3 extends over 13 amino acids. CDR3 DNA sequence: TGTGCCAGTAGTATAGGCCATAACTATGGCTACACCTTC. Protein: CASSIGHNYGYTF.

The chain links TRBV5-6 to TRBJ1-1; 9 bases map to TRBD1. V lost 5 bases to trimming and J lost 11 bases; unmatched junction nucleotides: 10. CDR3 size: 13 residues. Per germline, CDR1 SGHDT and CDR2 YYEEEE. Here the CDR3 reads CASRRTGVDRAFF. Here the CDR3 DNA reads TGTGCCAGCAGACGGACAGGGGTCGATCGGGCTTTCTTT.

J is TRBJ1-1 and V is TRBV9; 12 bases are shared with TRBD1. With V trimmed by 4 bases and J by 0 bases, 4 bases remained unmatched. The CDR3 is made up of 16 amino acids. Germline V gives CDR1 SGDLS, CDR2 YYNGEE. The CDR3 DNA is TGTGCCAGCAGCCCAGGGACAGGGGGCTTGAACACTGAAGCTTTCTTT. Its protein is CASSPGTGGLNTEAFF.

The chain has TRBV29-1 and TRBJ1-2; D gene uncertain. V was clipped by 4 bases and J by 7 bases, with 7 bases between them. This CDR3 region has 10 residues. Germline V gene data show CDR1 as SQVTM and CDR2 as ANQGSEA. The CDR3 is CSVGPGGYTF. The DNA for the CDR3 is TGCAGCGTTGGTCCTGGTGGCTACACCTTC.

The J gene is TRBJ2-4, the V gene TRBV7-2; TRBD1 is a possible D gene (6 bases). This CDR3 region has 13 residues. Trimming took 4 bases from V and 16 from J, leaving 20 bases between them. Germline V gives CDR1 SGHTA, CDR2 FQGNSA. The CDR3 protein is CASSSWTDPGRYF. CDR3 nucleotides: TGTGCCAGCAGCTCTTGGACAGACCCAGGTCGTTACTTC.